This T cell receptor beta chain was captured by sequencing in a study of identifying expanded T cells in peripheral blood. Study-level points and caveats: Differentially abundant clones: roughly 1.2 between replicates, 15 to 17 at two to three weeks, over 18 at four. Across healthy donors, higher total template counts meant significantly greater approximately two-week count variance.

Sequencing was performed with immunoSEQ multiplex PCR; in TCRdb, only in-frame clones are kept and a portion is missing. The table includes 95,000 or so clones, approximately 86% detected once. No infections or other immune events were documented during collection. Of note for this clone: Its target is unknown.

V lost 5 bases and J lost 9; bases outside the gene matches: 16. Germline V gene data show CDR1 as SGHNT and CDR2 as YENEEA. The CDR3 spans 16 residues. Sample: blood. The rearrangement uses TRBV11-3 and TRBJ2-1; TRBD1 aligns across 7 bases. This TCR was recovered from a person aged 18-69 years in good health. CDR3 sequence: CASSLKTGPRRGEQFF. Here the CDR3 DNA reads TGTGCCAGCAGCCTAAAGACAGGGCCTCGAAGGGGTGAGCAGTTCTTC.